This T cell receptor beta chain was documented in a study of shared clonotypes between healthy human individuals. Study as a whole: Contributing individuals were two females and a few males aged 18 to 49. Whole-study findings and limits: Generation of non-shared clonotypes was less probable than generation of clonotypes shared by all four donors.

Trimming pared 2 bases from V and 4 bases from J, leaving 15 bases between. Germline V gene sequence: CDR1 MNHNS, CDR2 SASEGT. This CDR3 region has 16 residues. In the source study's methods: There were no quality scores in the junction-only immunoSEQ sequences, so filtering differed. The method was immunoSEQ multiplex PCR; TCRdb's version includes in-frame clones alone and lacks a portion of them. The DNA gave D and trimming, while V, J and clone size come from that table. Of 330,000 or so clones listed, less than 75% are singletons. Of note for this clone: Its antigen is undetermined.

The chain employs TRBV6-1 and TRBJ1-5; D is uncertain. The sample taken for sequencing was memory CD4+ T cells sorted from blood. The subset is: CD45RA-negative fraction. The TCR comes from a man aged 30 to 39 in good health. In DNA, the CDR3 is TGTGCCAGCAGTGAATTCACCCGGGTAAAAAATCAGCCCCAGCATTTT. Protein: CASSEFTRVKNQPQHF.